A selection of T cell receptor beta chains follows, all from one sample in a study of beta chain features in type 1 diabetes. Repertoires were generated with immunoSEQ multiplex PCR, while TCRdb's copy carries only in-frame clones and drops some. There are hundreds of thousands of clones in the sample; 11% occur only once, and 0.015% lies in the top ten. Sequencing was carried out using naive CD4+ T cells from blood. The receptors here all came from a woman in her thirties in good health. Each CDR3 is given with its conserved first and last residue. Fields, in order: clone size, J gene, V gene, D gene, CDR3 DNA, CDR3 protein. A D gene is named only where the DNA matches it firmly. Size is stated for part of the rows, as once, few or many counts, or as a class when the clone is expanded.

few	TRBJ1-2	TRBV28	.	TGTGCCAGCAGTAAAAACAGAATTGGCTACACCTTC	CASSKNRIGYTF
few	TRBJ2-7	TRBV19	TRBD2	TGTGCCAGTAGTCTTAGCGGGAGTATCTCCTACGAGCAGTACTTC	CASSLSGSISYEQYF
.	TRBJ2-7	TRBV30	.	TGTGCCTGGGGCCTCCGTCCCGGGTCCGAGCAGTACTTC	CAWGLRPGSEQYF
.	TRBJ2-7	TRBV7-8	TRBD1	TGTGCCAGCAGCTTAGTCTGGGGACAGGGGCACGAGCAGTACTTC	CASSLVWGQGHEQYF
.	TRBJ2-7	TRBV6-6	TRBD1	TGTGCCAGCAGTTACACAGACAGGGAATGCGAGCAGTACTTC	CASSYTDRECEQYF
few	TRBJ2-1	TRBV7-3	TRBD2	TGTGCCAGCAGCTTAACGGGGGGGAACAATGAGCAGTTCTTC	CASSLTGGNNEQFF
.	TRBJ1-2	TRBV30	.	TGTGCCTGGAGTGTAAAGGAGGCTGGCTATGGCTACACCTTC	CAWSVKEAGYGYTF
.	TRBJ2-7	TRBV13	TRBD1	TGTGCCAGCAGCCCACAGGGGGCGCGTACCTACGAGCAGTACTTC	CASSPQGARTYEQYF
few	TRBJ2-6	TRBV9	TRBD1	TGTGCCAGCAGCGAGGGACAGGGGGTGAGAGGGGCCAACGTCCTGACTTTC	CASSEGQGVRGANVLTF
.	TRBJ2-1	TRBV30	TRBD2	TGTGCCTGGAGGTCTAGAGGACTAGCGATCCCCCTGGAGCAGTTCTTC	CAWRSRGLAIPLEQFF
few	TRBJ2-4	TRBV19	TRBD2	TGTGCCAGTAGTATAGGAGAGGGACTAGGGGGAGTGAAGGGCATTCAGTACTTC	CASSIGEGLGGVKGIQYF
.	TRBJ2-1	TRBV7-3	TRBD1	TGTGCCAGCAGCCCTTCCGGGACAGGGTATCACGAGCAGTTCTTC	CASSPSGTGYHEQFF
.	TRBJ1-2	TRBV5-6	.	TGTGCCAGCAGCTTGGCTAGACAGGCCCTTGGCTACACCTTC	CASSLARQALGYTF
few	TRBJ2-1	TRBV4-2	.	TGTGCCAGCAGCCGAAATCCTAGCGCCCTAGACTATGAGCAGTTCTTC	CASSRNPSALDYEQFF
few	TRBJ2-7	TRBV13	TRBD1	TGTGCCAGCAGCAGAAGAAGGACAGGGCCTACCTACGAGCAGTACTTC	CASSRRRTGPTYEQYF
.	TRBJ2-7	TRBV30	TRBD2	TGTGCCTGGAAAAGAGCGGGACTCGGGACGGAGCAGTACTTC	CAWKRAGLGTEQYF
few	TRBJ2-5	TRBV6-1	TRBD2	TGTGCCAGCAGTTCACTAGCGGTGGAAGAGACCCAGTACTTC	CASSSLAVEETQYF
.	TRBJ1-1	TRBV7-6	TRBD1	TGTGCCAGCAGCGGACGACAGGGCGTGAACACTGAAGCTTTCTTT	CASSGRQGVNTEAFF
.	TRBJ2-7	TRBV7-2	.	TGTGCCAGCAGCTTAGTCCCTCTCTCCTACGAGCAGTACTTC	CASSLVPLSYEQYF
.	TRBJ1-2	TRBV2	TRBD1	TGTGCCAAAAGGGACAGAGATAACTATGGCTACACCTTC	CAKRDRDNYGYTF
few	TRBJ2-1	TRBV5-5	.	TGTGCCAGCAGAGGGACTGTTTACAATGAGCAGTTCTTC	CASRGTVYNEQFF
few	TRBJ1-5	TRBV30	.	TGTGCCTGGAGTGCCGACATGAACGGTCAGCCCCAGCATTTT	CAWSADMNGQPQHF
.	TRBJ2-5	TRBV28	.	TGTGCCAGCAGTAACAGGGTAAAAGAGACCCAGTACTTC	CASSNRVKETQYF
few	TRBJ2-7	TRBV5-6	.	TGTGCCAGCAGTAAACACTACGAGCAGTACTTC	CASSKHYEQYF
.	TRBJ2-1	TRBV7-3	.	TGTGCCAGCAGCTCCGGAGGGGTTATTGATGAGCAGTTCTTC	CASSSGGVIDEQFF
.	TRBJ2-7	TRBV7-2	TRBD2	TGTGCCAGCAGCTCGACTAGCCGGGGATCCTACGAGCAGTACTTC	CASSSTSRGSYEQYF
few	TRBJ2-7	TRBV29-1	TRBD1	TGCAGCGTCTCCGGGACAGGGGGCTACGAGCAGTACTTC	CSVSGTGGYEQYF
few	TRBJ2-2	TRBV27	.	TGTGCCAGCAGTAAGGGGATCCTCACCGGGGAGCTGTTTTTT	CASSKGILTGELFF
few	TRBJ2-2	TRBV7-3	TRBD2	TGTGCCAGCAGCTCTAGCGGGAGCGCGAACACCGGGGAGCTGTTTTTT	CASSSSGSANTGELFF
few	TRBJ1-2	TRBV19	.	TGTGCCAGTAGTATAACCGCCGGAGATAATGGCTACACCTTC	CASSITAGDNGYTF
.	TRBJ2-7	TRBV29-1	.	TGCAGCGTTGAAGACGCGGAGCAGTACTTC	CSVEDAEQYF
few	TRBJ2-7	TRBV28	TRBD1	TGTGCCAGCAGTTCGGCCGGGACAGGAGGGAACGAGCAGTACTTC	CASSSAGTGGNEQYF
few	TRBJ2-7	TRBV6-1	TRBD2	TGTGCCAGCAGTGGCAGCGTAGCGGGAAGAGCCTACGAGCAGTACTTC	CASSGSVAGRAYEQYF
.	TRBJ1-1	TRBV18	.	TGTGCCAGCTCACCGGGAGTAACTGAAGCTTTCTTT	CASSPGVTEAFF
.	TRBJ2-5	TRBV7-3	TRBD1	TGTGCCAGCAGCCCGGGACAGCCCCAAGAGACCCAGTACTTC	CASSPGQPQETQYF
.	TRBJ1-2	TRBV28	TRBD1	TGTGCCAGCAGTTTGACGATGGGACAGACGTATGGCTACACCTTC	CASSLTMGQTYGYTF
few	TRBJ2-3	TRBV6-5	.	TGTGCCAGCAGTTACTCGATACTAGTGACAGATACGCAGTATTTT	CASSYSILVTDTQYF
once	TRBJ1-2	TRBV5-1	TRBD1	TGCGCCAGCAGCCAACCCGGGACAGGGGGCTATGGCTACACCTTC	CASSQPGTGGYGYTF
once	TRBJ2-5	TRBV4-2	TRBD2	TGTGCCAGCAGCCAAGGCGGCGGGAGGGCCGCTGAGACCCAGTACTTC	CASSQGGGRAAETQYF
few	TRBJ2-7	TRBV5-6	.	TGTGCCAGCAGTTGGGCCGGCCGTTCGAACTACGAGCAGTACTTC	CASSWAGRSNYEQYF
few	TRBJ1-1	TRBV29-1	.	TGCAGCGTTGAACTGGGCCACACTGAAGCTTTCTTT	CSVELGHTEAFF
.	TRBJ1-1	TRBV28	.	TGTGCCAGCAGTTTGGGAGGCGCAGCCATCAACACTGAAGCTTTCTTT	CASSLGGAAINTEAFF
.	TRBJ2-7	TRBV18	TRBD1	TGTGCCAGCTCTTTGACAGGGGGTCCCTACGAGCAGTACTTC	CASSLTGGPYEQYF
.	TRBJ2-4	TRBV28	.	TGTGCCAGCAACCCCCTGTCCGTGGGGCCCAAAAACATTCAGTACTTC	CASNPLSVGPKNIQYF
few	TRBJ2-1	TRBV4-3	.	TGCGCCAGCAGCCGCGAGACAGGCGTAGTTGGCAATGAGCAGTTCTTC	CASSRETGVVGNEQFF